A selection of T cell receptor beta chains follows, all from one sample in a study of T cell clonotyping in hematopoietic cell transplantation. Produced via immunoSEQ multiplex PCR; TCRdb's table is partial and in-frame only. The table has about 20,000 clones, roughly nine tenths seen once. The specimen was peripheral blood mononuclear cells, collected before stem cell transplant. The receptors come from a man between 18 and 35 years old with biphenotypic leukemia. Some clones in this sample may be carry-over from other donors' samples. Each CDR3 is given with its conserved first and last residue. A D gene is named only where the DNA matches it firmly. Where a row states a size, it is once, few, many or the class of an expanded clone; other rows omit it.

clone_size,j_call,d_call,v_call,cdr3_aa,cdr3_nt
NA,TRBJ2-3,TRBD1,TRBV11-1,CASSSRDRGRASTDTQYF,TGTGCCAGCAGCTCCCGGGACAGGGGGCGGGCGAGCACAGATACGCAGTATTTT
NA,TRBJ1-2,NA,TRBV28,CASIVSRPANYGYTF,TGTGCCAGCATCGTTAGCCGACCCGCTAACTATGGCTACACCTTC
NA,TRBJ1-6,NA,TRBV21-1,CASSKGGNYNSPLHF,TGTGCCAGCAGCAAGGGGGGAAACTATAATTCACCCCTCCACTTT
NA,TRBJ2-1,TRBD2,TRBV13,CASSAQSGLALYEQFF,TGTGCCAGCAGCGCTCAATCGGGACTAGCGCTCTATGAGCAGTTCTTC
NA,TRBJ2-7,TRBD2,TRBV7-2,CASREGGTSGSLAQYF,TGTGCCAGCAGGGAGGGGGGGACTAGCGGGAGTTTGGCGCAGTACTTC
NA,TRBJ2-7,NA,TRBV7-2,CASRYGRDSYEQYF,TGTGCCAGCAGATATGGACGGGACTCCTACGAGCAGTACTTC
NA,TRBJ2-5,TRBD1,TRBV7-3,CASSLTGDQETQYF,TGTGCCAGCAGCTTGACAGGGGACCAAGAGACCCAGTACTTC
NA,TRBJ1-5,NA,TRBV11-3,CASSLGSNQPQHF,TGTGCCAGCAGCTTAGGAAGCAATCAGCCCCAGCATTTT
NA,TRBJ1-4,NA,TRBV7-9,CASSFTEGYEKLFF,TGTGCCAGCAGCTTTACCGAGGGGTATGAAAAACTGTTTTTT
few,TRBJ1-2,NA,TRBV5-4,CASSSQGGYTF,TGTGCCAGCAGCTCTCAGGGAGGCTACACCTTC
NA,TRBJ2-7,NA,TRBV29-1,CSATGWPSLYEQYF,TGCAGCGCGACGGGGTGGCCTAGTCTATACGAGCAGTACTTC
NA,TRBJ2-6,NA,TRBV7-2,CASSLNPSGANVLTF,TGTGCCAGCAGCTTAAATCCCTCTGGGGCCAACGTCCTGACTTTC
once,TRBJ2-1,TRBD2,TRBV7-2,CASSFSGTSAYNEQFF,TGTGCCAGCAGCTTCTCCGGGACTAGCGCGTACAATGAGCAGTTCTTC
NA,TRBJ2-7,NA,TRBV4-2,CASSQGTGTTPYEQYF,TGTGCCAGCAGCCAAGGGACCGGGACAACTCCTTACGAGCAGTACTTC
NA,TRBJ1-1,NA,TRBV19,CASSILGRLEAFF,TGTGCCAGTAGTATTTTAGGGAGACTTGAAGCTTTCTTT
NA,TRBJ2-4,NA,TRBV4-2,CASSQEFGTSPYF,TGTGCCAGCAGCCAAGAATTTGGAACTAGCCCTTACTTC
NA,TRBJ2-3,NA,TRBV5-1,CASSLYVGRTDTQYF,TGCGCCAGCAGCTTGTATGTGGGGAGAACAGATACGCAGTATTTT
NA,TRBJ2-7,TRBD2,TRBV10-2,CASSEPGLAYEQYF,TGCGCCAGCAGTGAGCCGGGACTAGCCTACGAGCAGTACTTC
NA,TRBJ1-4,NA,TRBV19,CASSRRVNEKLFF,TGTGCCAGTAGTAGGCGGGTTAATGAAAAACTGTTTTTT
NA,TRBJ2-1,NA,TRBV19,CASSISITEQFF,TGTGCCAGTAGTATTTCTATTACTGAGCAGTTCTTC
NA,TRBJ2-2,NA,TRBV10-3,CAISERQLGPTNTGELFF,TGTGCCATCAGTGAGCGACAACTCGGACCAACGAACACCGGGGAGCTGTTTTTT
NA,TRBJ2-6,NA,TRBV4-1,CASNLGISGANVLTF,TGCGCCAGCAATCTCGGGATCTCTGGGGCCAACGTCCTGACTTTC
NA,TRBJ1-2,TRBD1,TRBV25-1,CASSVGGGPDYGYTF,TGTGCCAGCAGTGTCGGAGGGGGCCCGGATTATGGCTACACCTTC
NA,TRBJ1-1,NA,TRBV9,CASSTEWDTEAFF,TGTGCCAGCTCGACAGAGTGGGACACTGAAGCTTTCTTT
NA,TRBJ2-5,NA,TRBV6-5,CASTPGQYQETQYF,TGTGCCAGCACCCCTGGACAGTACCAAGAGACCCAGTACTTC
NA,TRBJ2-3,NA,TRBV25-1,CASSDPGSTDTQYF,TGTGCCAGCAGTGACCCCGGGAGTACAGATACGCAGTATTTT
NA,TRBJ1-5,TRBD1,TRBV7-8,CASSVGTGGNQPQHF,TGTGCCAGCAGCGTCGGGACAGGGGGGAATCAGCCCCAGCATTTT